A selection of T cell receptor beta chains follows, all from one sample in a study of CD8 T cells in ankylosing spondylitis. TCRdb processed the 5' RACE reads anew with MiXCR; each CDR3 protein has one entry. The sample contains around 770,000 distinct CDR3 sequences, 10% to 15% of which appear only once. Sequencing was done on a sample of blood, either unsorted or a sorted T cell fraction (not recorded which). The receptors derive from a male donor with ankylosing spondylitis. Each CDR3 is given with its conserved first and last residue. Each record gives: J gene, V gene, clone size, CDR3 protein. Clone size is shown for a subset of rows, as once, few, many or a class of expanded clone.

J: TRBJ1-6; V: TRBV5-5; size: NA; CDR3: CASSLRTTNSPLHF
J: TRBJ2-3; V: TRBV5-1; size: few; CDR3: CASSLVLNTDTQYF
J: TRBJ2-7; V: TRBV20-1; size: NA; CDR3: CSAPSPGQGRTEQYF
J: TRBJ2-3; V: TRBV20-1; size: few; CDR3: CSAHETRTDTQYF
J: TRBJ2-7; V: TRBV11-1; size: NA; CDR3: CASSPSPIVGYEQYF
J: TRBJ2-7; V: TRBV7-8; size: many; CDR3: CASSLFSGGGSSYEQYF
J: TRBJ1-5; V: TRBV20-1; size: NA; CDR3: CSARASKGGNQPQHF
J: TRBJ2-7; V: TRBV4-1; size: NA; CDR3: CASSHLGLAGTYEQYF
J: TRBJ2-5; V: TRBV20-1; size: NA; CDR3: CSARDPGHSYQETQYF
J: TRBJ2-7; V: TRBV5-1; size: NA; CDR3: CASSLGGATTLREYF
J: TRBJ2-1; V: TRBV7-2; size: many; CDR3: CASSPGPAAGNEQFF
J: TRBJ2-2; V: TRBV7-3; size: NA; CDR3: CASSLTPGGGDAGELFF
J: TRBJ1-1; V: TRBV20-1; size: NA; CDR3: CRPIPVGLTEAFF
J: TRBJ1-1; V: TRBV12-3/TRBV12-4; size: NA; CDR3: CASSLWGRGGEAFF
J: TRBJ2-2; V: TRBV20-1; size: few; CDR3: CSARKVAGAAGGTGELFF
J: TRBJ2-7; V: TRBV20-1; size: NA; CDR3: CSAKDRTYEQYF
J: TRBJ1-5; V: TRBV20-1; size: many; CDR3: CSARDPDQPQHF
J: TRBJ2-3; V: TRBV20-1; size: few; CDR3: CSAPRGGTSTDTQYF
J: TRBJ1-2; V: TRBV7-9; size: NA; CDR3: CASSFIDRVSDGYTF
J: TRBJ2-5; V: TRBV5-1; size: few; CDR3: CASSSQRGFQETQYF
J: TRBJ1-2; V: TRBV6-5; size: NA; CDR3: CASSSGPGTNYGYTF
J: TRBJ1-5; V: TRBV20-1; size: NA; CDR3: CSARLAGNQPQHF
J: TRBJ2-7; V: TRBV6-5; size: few; CDR3: CASSYNGLAGVEYF
J: TRBJ2-3; V: TRBV11-1; size: NA; CDR3: CASSLSMDTQYF
J: TRBJ2-7; V: TRBV20-1; size: NA; CDR3: CSGRQAGGEQYF
J: TRBJ1-6; V: TRBV7-2; size: few; CDR3: CASSLGVYRSGSPLHF
J: TRBJ1-1; V: TRBV6-5; size: few; CDR3: CASSYGGAVNTEAFF
J: TRBJ1-6; V: TRBV7-2; size: many; CDR3: CASSTERLSPLHF
J: TRBJ2-6; V: TRBV27; size: NA; CDR3: CASSLLPPLGTGANVLTF
J: TRBJ2-5; V: TRBV20-1; size: few; CDR3: CSARGHRTQETQYF
J: TRBJ2-5; V: TRBV6-1; size: few; CDR3: CASGTGTEETQYF
J: TRBJ2-7; V: TRBV20-1; size: few; CDR3: CSARRGGGSYEQYF
J: TRBJ1-1; V: TRBV6-2/TRBV6-3; size: NA; CDR3: CASSYSRGFGNTEAFF
J: TRBJ2-2; V: TRBV10-3; size: NA; CDR3: CAIGGQVDTGELFF
J: TRBJ1-2; V: TRBV20-1; size: NA; CDR3: CSARGEGAEYTF
J: TRBJ2-5; V: TRBV15; size: NA; CDR3: CATSSWTKNQETQYF
J: TRBJ2-3; V: TRBV12-5; size: few; CDR3: CASGRGLKITDTQYF
J: TRBJ1-5; V: TRBV20-1; size: NA; CDR3: CSARDWGDYSNQPQHF
J: TRBJ2-3; V: TRBV5-1; size: NA; CDR3: CASSFQGAADTQYF
J: TRBJ1-1; V: TRBV30; size: NA; CDR3: CAWSGVNRGNTEAFF
J: TRBJ2-1; V: TRBV20-1; size: NA; CDR3: CSARSGLAGVWDEQFF
J: TRBJ2-5; V: TRBV6-2/TRBV6-3; size: NA; CDR3: CASRFRRLAQETQYF
J: TRBJ2-4; V: TRBV20-1; size: many; CDR3: CSASGGLAGGPGAKNIQYF
J: TRBJ1-2; V: TRBV7-2; size: many; CDR3: CASSLGGSYGYTF
J: TRBJ1-4; V: TRBV18; size: NA; CDR3: CASSPPNREDEKLFF
J: TRBJ1-3; V: TRBV18; size: NA; CDR3: CASSPKAGDGNTIYF